These 4 T cell receptor beta chains were sequenced from one sample in a study of T cells in localized non-small cell lung cancer. TCRdb's table, derived via immunoSEQ multiplex PCR, lists solely in-frame clones and lacks some. The sample lists 1,100 to 1,500 clones, around 22% occurring once. The source was normal lung tissue next to the tumor, collected before any cancer treatment. These receptors were obtained from a female donor at least 60 years old with stage II squamous cell lung carcinoma.

This rearrangement joins TRBV19 to TRBJ2-1, with 7 bases aligning to TRBD2. CDR1 is LNHDA and CDR2 is SQIVND in the germline V gene (reference sequence). This CDR3 spans 16 amino acids. Trimming at V came to 0 bases and at J to 4 bases, leaving 6 bases not matched to a gene. The CDR3 DNA reads as TGTGCCAGTAGTATAGATGGCAGCGGGGAGTACAATGAGCAGTTCTTC. Residues: CASSIDGSGEYNEQFF.

This clone has only a few counts. The chain couples TRBV7-2 to TRBJ2-7; D assignment may be TRBD1 or TRBD2 (5 bases each). Trimming removed 0 bases from V and 7 bases from J, with 10 bases in between. The CDR3 has 13 residues. Germline assignment: CDR1 SGHTA and CDR2 FQGNSA. CDR3 sequence: CASSLAGGWEQYF. DNA of the CDR3: TGTGCCAGCAGCTTAGCTGGGGGATGGGAGCAGTACTTC. The full variable domain, with the rest looked up from reference TRBV7-2 and TRBJ2-7, is GAGVSQSPSNKVTEKGKDVELRCDPISGHTALYWYRQSLGQGLEFLIYFQGNSAPDKSGLPSDRFSAERTGGSVSTLTIQRTQQEDSAVYLCASSLAGGWEQYFGPGTRLTVT.

This clone was seen only a few times. The chain joins TRBV6-8 to TRBJ1-3; maybe TRBD1 (5 bases). In germline, CDR1 is MNHGY, CDR2 SAAAGT. Trimming left V 6 bases short and J 1 base short, with 7 bases between. The CDR3 consists of 13 residues. CDR3 in amino acids: CASRRGSGNTIYF. CDR3 DNA: TGTGCCAGCAGACGGGGGTCTGGAAACACCATATATTTT.

The chain joins TRBV11-3 to TRBJ2-3; D is possibly TRBD2 (5 bases). The germline V gene encodes CDR1 SGHNT and CDR2 YENEEA. The V and J ends lost 2 bases and 1 base respectively, with 7 bases between them. The CDR3 is made up of 14 amino acids. CDR3 DNA: TGTGCCAGCAGCTTAAGCGGACGCACAGATACGCAGTATTTT. Translating gives CASSLSGRTDTQYF.